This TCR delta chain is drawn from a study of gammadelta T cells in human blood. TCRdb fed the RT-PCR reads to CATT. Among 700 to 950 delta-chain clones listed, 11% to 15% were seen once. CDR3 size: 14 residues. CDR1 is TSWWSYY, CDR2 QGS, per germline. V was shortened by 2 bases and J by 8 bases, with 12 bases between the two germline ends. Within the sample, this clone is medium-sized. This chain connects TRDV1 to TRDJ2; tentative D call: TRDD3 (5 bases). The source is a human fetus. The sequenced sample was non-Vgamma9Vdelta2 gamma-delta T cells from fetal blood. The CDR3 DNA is TGTGCTCTTGGGGAAGGTATACGCCCGGCACAACTCTTCTTT. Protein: CALGEGIRPAQLFF.